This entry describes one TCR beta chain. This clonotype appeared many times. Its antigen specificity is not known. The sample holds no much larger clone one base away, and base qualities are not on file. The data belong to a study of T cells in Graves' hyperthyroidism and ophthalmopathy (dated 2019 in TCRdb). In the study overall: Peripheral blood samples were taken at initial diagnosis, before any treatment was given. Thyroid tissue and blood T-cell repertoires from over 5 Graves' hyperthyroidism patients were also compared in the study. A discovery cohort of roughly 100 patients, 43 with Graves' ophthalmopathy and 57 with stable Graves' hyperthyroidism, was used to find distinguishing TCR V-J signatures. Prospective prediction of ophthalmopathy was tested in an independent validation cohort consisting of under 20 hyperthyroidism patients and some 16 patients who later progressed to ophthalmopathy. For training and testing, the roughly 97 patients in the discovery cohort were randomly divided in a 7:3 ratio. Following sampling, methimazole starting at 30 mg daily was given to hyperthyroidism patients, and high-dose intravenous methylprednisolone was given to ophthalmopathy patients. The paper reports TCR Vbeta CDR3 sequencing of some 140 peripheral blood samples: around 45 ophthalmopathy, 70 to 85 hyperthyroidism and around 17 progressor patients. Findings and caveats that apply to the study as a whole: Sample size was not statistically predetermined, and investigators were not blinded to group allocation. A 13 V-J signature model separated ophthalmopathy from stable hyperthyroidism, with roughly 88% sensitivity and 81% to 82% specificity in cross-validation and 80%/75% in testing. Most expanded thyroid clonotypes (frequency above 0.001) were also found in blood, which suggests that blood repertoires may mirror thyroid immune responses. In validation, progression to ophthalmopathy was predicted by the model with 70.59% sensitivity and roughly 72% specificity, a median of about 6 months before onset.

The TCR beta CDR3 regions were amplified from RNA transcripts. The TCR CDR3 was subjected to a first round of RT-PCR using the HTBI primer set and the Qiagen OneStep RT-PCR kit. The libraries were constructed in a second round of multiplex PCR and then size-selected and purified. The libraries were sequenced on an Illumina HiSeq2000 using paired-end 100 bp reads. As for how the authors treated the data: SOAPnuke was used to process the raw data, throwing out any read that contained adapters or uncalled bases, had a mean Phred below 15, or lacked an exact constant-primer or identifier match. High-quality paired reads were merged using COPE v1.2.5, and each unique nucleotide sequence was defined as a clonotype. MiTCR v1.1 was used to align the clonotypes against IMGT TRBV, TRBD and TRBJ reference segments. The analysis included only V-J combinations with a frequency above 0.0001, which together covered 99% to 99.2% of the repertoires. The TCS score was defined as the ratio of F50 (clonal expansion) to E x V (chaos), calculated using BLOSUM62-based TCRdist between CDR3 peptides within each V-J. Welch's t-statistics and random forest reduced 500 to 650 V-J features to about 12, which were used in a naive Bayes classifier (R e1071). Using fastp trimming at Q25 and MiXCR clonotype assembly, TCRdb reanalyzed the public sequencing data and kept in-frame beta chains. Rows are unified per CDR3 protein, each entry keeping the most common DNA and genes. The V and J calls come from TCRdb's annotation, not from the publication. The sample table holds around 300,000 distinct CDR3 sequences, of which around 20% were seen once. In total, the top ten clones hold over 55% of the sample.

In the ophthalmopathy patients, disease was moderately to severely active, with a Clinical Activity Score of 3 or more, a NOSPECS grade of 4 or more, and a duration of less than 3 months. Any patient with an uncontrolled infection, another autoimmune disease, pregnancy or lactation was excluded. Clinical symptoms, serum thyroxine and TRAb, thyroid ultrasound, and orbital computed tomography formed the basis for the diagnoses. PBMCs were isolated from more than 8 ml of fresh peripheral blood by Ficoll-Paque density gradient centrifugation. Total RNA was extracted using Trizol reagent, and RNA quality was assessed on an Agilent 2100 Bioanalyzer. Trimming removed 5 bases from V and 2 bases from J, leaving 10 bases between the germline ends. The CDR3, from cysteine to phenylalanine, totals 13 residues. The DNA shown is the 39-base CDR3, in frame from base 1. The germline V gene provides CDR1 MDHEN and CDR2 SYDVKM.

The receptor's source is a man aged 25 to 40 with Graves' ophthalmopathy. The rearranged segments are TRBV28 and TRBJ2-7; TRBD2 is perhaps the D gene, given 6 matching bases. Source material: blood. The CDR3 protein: CASSGTPAYEQYF. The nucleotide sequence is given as TGTGCCAGCAGTGGGACTCCAGCCTACGAGCAGTACTTC. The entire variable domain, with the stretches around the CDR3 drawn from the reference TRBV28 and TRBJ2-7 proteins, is DVKVTQSSRYLVKRTGEKVFLECVQDMDHENMFWYRQDPGLGLRLIYFSYDVKMKEKGDIPEGYSVSREKKERFSLILESASTNQTSMYLCASSGTPAYEQYFGPGTRLTVT.